Reported below is one T cell receptor beta chain. Its antigen remains unknown. TCRdb fed the RACE reads into MiXCR, producing one record per CDR3 protein. The sample includes some 340,000 distinct CDR3 sequences, around 6.9% of them seen just once. These data originate in a study of human T cells and chemical hapten exposure. Whole-study context: Small pooled library volume differences mainly caused per-sample TCR yield variation. Study results and limitations: TCRs whose frequency exceeded 1 in 1000 remained the same following DPC sensitization. Versus controls, significantly more large CDR3 similarity clusters arose from expanded TCRs.

With 5 bases clipped from V and 4 bases from J, the junction kept 7 bases outside the gene matches. The CDR3 length is 15 residues. Time point in this sample: patch test 1, 2 weeks after DPC sensitization. Treatment noted: therapeutic diphenylcyclopropenone sensitization with weekly scalp DPC. Sequences were derived from whole blood, sampled in connection with sensitization to the hapten diphenylcyclopropenone (DPC). The chain combines TRBV12-3 or TRBV12-4 with TRBJ2-3; 9 bases fit TRBD2. This receptor was taken from a woman aged 18 to 35 with alopecia areata. Some clones in this sample may be carry-over from other donors' samples. This CDR3 reads CASSPLAGPADTQYF. The CDR3 DNA is TGTGCCAGCAGTCCGCTAGCGGGGCCTGCAGATACGCAGTATTTT.